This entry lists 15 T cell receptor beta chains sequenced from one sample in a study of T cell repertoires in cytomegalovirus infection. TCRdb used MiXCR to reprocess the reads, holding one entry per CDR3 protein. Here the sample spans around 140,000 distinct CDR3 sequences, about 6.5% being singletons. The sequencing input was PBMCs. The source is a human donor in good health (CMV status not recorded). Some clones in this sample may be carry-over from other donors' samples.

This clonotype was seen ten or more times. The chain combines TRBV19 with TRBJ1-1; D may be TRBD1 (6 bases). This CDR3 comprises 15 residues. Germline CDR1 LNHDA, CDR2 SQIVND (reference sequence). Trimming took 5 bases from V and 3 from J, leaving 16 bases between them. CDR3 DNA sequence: TGTGCCAGTAGTCCCGGACAGACCCGACACACTGAAGCTTTCTTT. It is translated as CASSPGQTRHTEAFF.

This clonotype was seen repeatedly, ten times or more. CDR3 region: CASSNRGNTIYF. For the CDR3, the DNA is TGTGCCAGCAGCAACCGCGGAAACACCATATATTTT. The chain joins TRBV11-1 to TRBJ1-3, with D unresolved. The V and J ends lost 5 bases and 4 bases respectively, with 6 bases between them. Germline V lookup: CDR1 SGHAT, CDR2 FQDESV (reference sequence). The CDR3 runs 12 residues. Complete variable domain (other parts from reference TRBV11-1 and TRBJ1-3): EAEVAQSPRYKITEKSQAVAFWCDPISGHATLYWYRQILGQGPELLVQFQDESVVDDSQLPKDRFSAERLKGVDSTLKIQPAELGDSAMYLCASSNRGNTIYFGEGSWLTVV.

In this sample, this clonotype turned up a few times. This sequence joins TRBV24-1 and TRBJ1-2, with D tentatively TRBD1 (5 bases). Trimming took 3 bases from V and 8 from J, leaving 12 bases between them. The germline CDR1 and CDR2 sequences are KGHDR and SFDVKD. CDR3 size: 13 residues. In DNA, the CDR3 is TGTGCCACCAGTGATAAGGCAGGGTACGGCTACACCTTC. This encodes CATSDKAGYGYTF.

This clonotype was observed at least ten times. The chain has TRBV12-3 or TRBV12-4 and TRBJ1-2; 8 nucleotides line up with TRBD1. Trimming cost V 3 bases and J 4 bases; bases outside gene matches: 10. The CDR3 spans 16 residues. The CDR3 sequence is CASSFRGQADSYGYTF. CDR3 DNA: TGTGCCAGCAGTTTTCGGGGACAGGCCGATTCCTATGGCTACACCTTC.

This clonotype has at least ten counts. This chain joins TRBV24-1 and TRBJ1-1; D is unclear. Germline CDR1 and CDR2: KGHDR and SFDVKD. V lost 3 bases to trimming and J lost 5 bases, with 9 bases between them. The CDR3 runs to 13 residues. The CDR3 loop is CATSDGTATEAFF. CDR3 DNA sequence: TGTGCCACCAGTGATGGCACCGCGACTGAAGCTTTCTTT.

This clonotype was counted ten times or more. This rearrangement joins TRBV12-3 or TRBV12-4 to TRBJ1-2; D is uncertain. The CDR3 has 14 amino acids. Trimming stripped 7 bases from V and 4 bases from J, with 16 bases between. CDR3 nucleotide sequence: TGTGCCAGCACCGTAGCCGGGGTGCTCTATGGCTACACCTTC. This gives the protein CASTVAGVLYGYTF.

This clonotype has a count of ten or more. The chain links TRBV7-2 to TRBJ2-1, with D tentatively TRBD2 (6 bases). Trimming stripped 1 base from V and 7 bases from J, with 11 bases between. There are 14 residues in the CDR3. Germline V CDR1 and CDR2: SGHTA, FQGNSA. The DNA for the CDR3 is TGTGCCAGCAGCTTAGGGCGGGGCGGGAATGAGCAGTTCTTC. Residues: CASSLGRGGNEQFF.

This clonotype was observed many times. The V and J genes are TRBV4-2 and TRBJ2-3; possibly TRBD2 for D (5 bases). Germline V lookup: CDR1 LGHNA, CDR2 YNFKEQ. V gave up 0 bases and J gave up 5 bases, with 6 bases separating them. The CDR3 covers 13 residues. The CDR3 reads CASSQDRGDTQYF. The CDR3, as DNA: TGTGCCAGCAGCCAAGATCGGGGAGATACGCAGTATTTT.

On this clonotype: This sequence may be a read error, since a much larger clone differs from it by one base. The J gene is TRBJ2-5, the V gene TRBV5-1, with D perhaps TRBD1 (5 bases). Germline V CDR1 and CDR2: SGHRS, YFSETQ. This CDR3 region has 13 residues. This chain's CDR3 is CASSFNRQDTQYF. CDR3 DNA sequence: TGCGCCAGCAGCTTTAACAGGCAAGACACCCAGTACTTC.

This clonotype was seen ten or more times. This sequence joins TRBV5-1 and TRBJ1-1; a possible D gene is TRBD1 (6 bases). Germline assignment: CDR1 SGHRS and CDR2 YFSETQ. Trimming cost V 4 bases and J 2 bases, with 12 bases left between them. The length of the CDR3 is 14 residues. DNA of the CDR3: TGCGCCAGCAGCCGAGGACAGATCAACACTGAAGCTTTCTTT. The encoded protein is CASSRGQINTEAFF. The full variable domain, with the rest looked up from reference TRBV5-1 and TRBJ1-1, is KAGVTQTPRYLIKTRGQQVTLSCSPISGHRSVSWYQQTPGQGLQFLFEYFSETQRNKGNFPGRFSGRQFSNSRSEMNVSTLELGDSALYLCASSRGQINTEAFFGQGTRLTVV.

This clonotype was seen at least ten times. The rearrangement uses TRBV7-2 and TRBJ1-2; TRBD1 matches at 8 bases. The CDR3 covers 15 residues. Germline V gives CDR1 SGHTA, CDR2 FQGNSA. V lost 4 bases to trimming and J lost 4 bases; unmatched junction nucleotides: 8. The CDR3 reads CASSSGTGRIYGYTF. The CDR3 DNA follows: TGTGCCAGCAGCTCCGGGACAGGAAGAATCTATGGCTACACCTTC.

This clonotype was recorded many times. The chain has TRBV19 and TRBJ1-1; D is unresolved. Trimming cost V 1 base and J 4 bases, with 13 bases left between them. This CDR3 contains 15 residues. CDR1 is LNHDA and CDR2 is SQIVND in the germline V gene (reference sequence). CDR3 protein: CASSIGIGGRTEAFF. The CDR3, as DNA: TGTGCCAGTAGTATAGGGATTGGTGGGCGCACTGAAGCTTTCTTT.

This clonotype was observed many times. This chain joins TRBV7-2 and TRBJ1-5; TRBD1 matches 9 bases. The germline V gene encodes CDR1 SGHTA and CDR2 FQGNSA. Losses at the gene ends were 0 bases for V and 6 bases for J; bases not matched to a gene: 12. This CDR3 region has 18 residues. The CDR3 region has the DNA TGTGCCAGCAGCTTAGCCGCTTGGGGACAGGGTTTACGTCAGCCCCAGCATTTT. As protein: CASSLAAWGQGLRQPQHF.

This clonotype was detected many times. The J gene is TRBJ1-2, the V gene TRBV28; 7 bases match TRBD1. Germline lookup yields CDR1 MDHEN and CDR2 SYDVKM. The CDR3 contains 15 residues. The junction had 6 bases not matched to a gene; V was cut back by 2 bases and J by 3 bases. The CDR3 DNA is TGTGCCAGCAGTTTAAAGGCCAGGGGGGACTATGGCTACACCTTC. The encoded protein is CASSLKARGDYGYTF.

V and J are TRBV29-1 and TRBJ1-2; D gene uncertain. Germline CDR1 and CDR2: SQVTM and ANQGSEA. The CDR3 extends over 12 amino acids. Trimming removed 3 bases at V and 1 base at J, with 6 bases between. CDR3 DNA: TGCAGCGTTGATGAAGTTAACTATGGCTACACCTTC. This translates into CSVDEVNYGYTF. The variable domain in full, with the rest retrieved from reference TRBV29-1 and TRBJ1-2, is SAVISQKPSRDICQRGTSLTIQCQVDSQVTMMFWYRQQPGQSLTLIATANQGSEATYESGFVIDKFPISRPNLTFSTLTVSNMSPEDSSIYLCSVDEVNYGYTFGSGTRLTVV.